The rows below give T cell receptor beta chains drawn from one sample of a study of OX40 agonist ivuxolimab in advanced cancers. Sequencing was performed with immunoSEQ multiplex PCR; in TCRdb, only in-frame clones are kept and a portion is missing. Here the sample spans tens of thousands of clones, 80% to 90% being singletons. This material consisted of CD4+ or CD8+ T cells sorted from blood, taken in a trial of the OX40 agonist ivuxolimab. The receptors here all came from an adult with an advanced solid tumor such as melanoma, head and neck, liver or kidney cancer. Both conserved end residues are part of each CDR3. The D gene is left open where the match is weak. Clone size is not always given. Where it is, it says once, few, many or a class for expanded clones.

CDR3: CASSLGAGLWGRGPPFSIWYGYTF
DNA: TGCGCCAGCAGCTTAGGGGCGGGGTTGTGGGGCAGGGGGCCCCCTTTCAGTATTTGGTATGGCTACACCTTC
size: .
J: TRBJ1-2
V: TRBV5-1
D: TRBD1

CDR3: CASKLRSDASPNEQFF
DNA: TGTGCCAGCAAATTACGGTCCGATGCTAGCCCCAATGAGCAGTTCTTC
size: .
J: TRBJ2-1
V: TRBV7-9
D: .

CDR3: CASGAGAFLDTQYF
DNA: TGTGCCAGTGGGGCAGGGGCGTTCTTGGATACGCAGTATTTT
size: .
J: TRBJ2-3
V: TRBV19
D: .

CDR3: CASSRDRGGEKLFF
DNA: TGTGCCAGCAGTCGCGACAGGGGAGGCGAAAAACTGTTTTTT
size: .
J: TRBJ1-4
V: TRBV5-8
D: TRBD1

CDR3: CASSHLRQGLGTEAFF
DNA: TGTGCCAGCAGCCATTTAAGACAGGGTCTGGGGACTGAAGCTTTCTTT
size: once
J: TRBJ1-1
V: TRBV7-6
D: TRBD1

CDR3: CASSLFGSGETQYF
DNA: TGTGCCAGCAGCTTGTTCGGGTCGGGAGAGACCCAGTACTTC
size: .
J: TRBJ2-5
V: TRBV5-6
D: .

CDR3: CASSLGWTAYEQYF
DNA: TGTGCCAGCAGTTTAGGATGGACAGCATACGAGCAGTACTTC
size: few
J: TRBJ2-7
V: TRBV28
D: .

CDR3: CASSRIIGAPEAFF
DNA: TGTGCCAGCAGTAGGATCATCGGGGCCCCTGAAGCTTTCTTT
size: .
J: TRBJ1-1
V: TRBV7-9
D: .

CDR3: CAISQELNEKLFF
DNA: TGTGCCATTTCACAGGAGCTTAATGAAAAACTGTTTTTT
size: once
J: TRBJ1-4
V: TRBV10-3
D: .

CDR3: CASSEQGKGDYGYTF
DNA: TGTGCCAGTAGTGAACAGGGGAAGGGCGACTATGGCTACACCTTC
size: .
J: TRBJ1-2
V: TRBV19
D: TRBD1

CDR3: CASSRQGPLLPELFF
DNA: TGTGCCAGCAGTAGACAGGGGCCACTACTGCCGGAGCTGTTTTTT
size: .
J: TRBJ2-2
V: TRBV6-1
D: TRBD1

CDR3: CATSRGRLEAYEQYF
DNA: TGTGCCACCAGCAGAGGGCGATTGGAGGCCTACGAGCAGTACTTC
size: .
J: TRBJ2-7
V: TRBV15
D: .

CDR3: CASSPGQGLLLNYGYTF
DNA: TGTGCCAGCTCACCAGGACAGGGGCTATTGCTGAACTATGGCTACACCTTC
size: .
J: TRBJ1-2
V: TRBV18
D: TRBD1

CDR3: CASSYEGGPGNSPLHF
DNA: TGTGCCAGCAGTTACGAGGGGGGGCCGGGGAATTCACCCCTCCACTTT
size: .
J: TRBJ1-6
V: TRBV6-5
D: .

CDR3: CATQRGGPYEQYF
DNA: TGTGCCACCCAGCGGGGGGGCCCTTACGAGCAGTACTTC
size: .
J: TRBJ2-7
V: TRBV6-1
D: TRBD2

CDR3: CASSQDQDRENQPQHF
DNA: TGTGCCAGCAGCCAAGACCAGGACAGGGAGAATCAGCCCCAGCATTTT
size: .
J: TRBJ1-5
V: TRBV4-2
D: TRBD1

CDR3: CASTIPGKFLEKLFF
DNA: TGTGCCTCCACCATCCCAGGGAAGTTTTTGGAAAAACTGTTTTTT
size: .
J: TRBJ1-4
V: TRBV30
D: .

CDR3: CASSGTGGNQPQHF
DNA: TGTGCCAGCAGCGGGACAGGGGGCAATCAGCCCCAGCATTTT
size: few
J: TRBJ1-5
V: TRBV5-5
D: TRBD1

CDR3: CATSRAGYTDTQYF
DNA: TGTGCCACCAGCAGAGCAGGGTACACAGATACGCAGTATTTT
size: .
J: TRBJ2-3
V: TRBV15
D: .

CDR3: CASSLIALGRGQSGELFF
DNA: TGCGCCAGCAGCTTGATAGCGTTGGGCAGGGGGCAAAGCGGGGAGCTGTTTTTT
size: .
J: TRBJ2-2
V: TRBV5-1
D: TRBD1

CDR3: CASSYSRGSPYNEQFF
DNA: TGTGCCAGCAGTTACTCACGCGGGAGCCCCTACAATGAGCAGTTCTTC
size: .
J: TRBJ2-1
V: TRBV6-5
D: TRBD2

CDR3: CASSNPSAGPQHF
DNA: TGTGCCAGCAGTAACCCCTCCGCGGGGCCCCAGCATTTT
size: .
J: TRBJ1-5
V: TRBV6-5
D: .

CDR3: CASSQFTGTSGGATDTQYF
DNA: TGCGCCAGCAGCCAGTTCACCGGGACTAGCGGGGGGGCTACAGATACGCAGTATTTT
size: few
J: TRBJ2-3
V: TRBV4-3
D: TRBD2

CDR3: CASSLEILRTAPYGYTF
DNA: TGTGCCAGCAGCCTTGAGATCCTCCGGACAGCGCCCTATGGCTACACCTTC
size: .
J: TRBJ1-2
V: TRBV5-5
D: .